The 10 T cell receptor beta chains listed next were all sequenced from one sample in a study of beta chain features in type 1 diabetes. Every isolated RNA sample was fully reverse transcribed, so sequencing captured expressed TCRB transcripts. Produced via immunoSEQ multiplex PCR; TCRdb's table is partial and in-frame only. The repertoire has about 620,000 clones, around 16% of them found once; the top ten carry around 0.095%. Sequencing was carried out using naive CD4+ T cells from blood. Every receptor here comes from a man aged 18 to 29 in good health.

The J gene is TRBJ1-5, the V gene TRBV6-6, with 7 nucleotides matching TRBD1. CDR3 length: 16 residues. V lost 2 bases to trimming and J lost 3 bases; unmatched junction nucleotides: 7. Germline lookup yields CDR1 MNHNY and CDR2 SVGAGI (reference sequence). The CDR3 DNA sequence: TGTGCCAGCAGTTACCCACAGGGGAGTTACAATCAGCCCCAGCATTTT. It encodes CASSYPQGSYNQPQHF.

On this clone itself: Since no conserved phenylalanine or tryptophan closes the CDR3, a read error is the likely cause. Because the CDR3's place on the DNA is in doubt, the DNA is left out and the CDR3 is given as listed by TCRdb. This chain uses TRBV4-3 with TRBJ1-2. The CDR3 extends over 9 residues, inclusive of both ends. Germline V gives CDR1 LGHNA, CDR2 YSLEER. This CDR3 is CASSQGSVR.

V is TRBV18 and J is TRBJ2-7; TRBD2 agrees at 7 bases. This CDR3 is 12 amino acids long. Germline CDR1 KGHSH, CDR2 LQKENI. Unmatched junction bases numbered 5, after V lost 8 bases and J lost 4 bases. DNA of the CDR3: TGTGCCAGCCAAGGGGAGGGGTACGAGCAGTACTTC. Encoded protein: CASQGEGYEQYF.

The sample holds a few counts of this clone. The DNA for the CDR3 is TGTGCCAGCAGCGTGGCAGGAAACCGAACCCCAACCTACGAGCAGTACTTC. Translating it yields CASSVAGNRTPTYEQYF. The chain uses TRBV5-8 and TRBJ2-7; D is unresolved. The CDR3 extends over 17 amino acids. The V end was cut by 4 bases, the J end by 2 bases, with 22 bases between. Per the germline V gene, CDR1 is SGHTS and CDR2 is YDEGEE.

The V gene is TRBV25-1, the J gene TRBJ1-5; D is undetermined. V was cut by 2 bases and J by 5 bases, with 4 bases left in between. CDR1 MGHDK and CDR2 SYGVNS come from the germline V gene. CDR3 length: 12 amino acids. The CDR3 region is CASSEPDQPQHF. Here the CDR3 DNA reads TGTGCCAGCAGTGAACCGGATCAGCCCCAGCATTTT.

The rearrangement links TRBV28 to TRBJ1-5; TRBD1 matches 10 bases. This CDR3 region has 19 residues. The junction had 15 bases not matched to a gene; V was cut back by 5 bases and J by 2 bases. CDR1 and CDR2 from the germline V gene are MDHEN and SYDVKM. CDR3 DNA sequence: TGTGCCAGCAGTCTGGGACAGGGGAGTCCAAAATTAGGCAATCAGCCCCAGCATTTT. Translating gives CASSLGQGSPKLGNQPQHF.

The CDR3 spells CASSLSGQGLSYEQYF. The CDR3 coding sequence is TGCGCCAGCAGCCTATCGGGGCAGGGACTCTCCTACGAGCAGTACTTC. This chain connects TRBV4-1 to TRBJ2-7; weak D call: TRBD2 (6 bases). The CDR3 loop spans 16 amino acids. The germline V gene has CDR1 MGHRA and CDR2 YSYEKL. Trimming took off 4 bases at V and 0 bases at J, with 16 bases between the two ends.

This clone was found a few times. The chain employs TRBV9 and TRBJ2-1, with 8 bases that match TRBD2. After removal of 3 bases from V and 5 bases from J, the junction contained 19 bases not matched to a gene. Per the germline V gene, CDR1 is SGDLS and CDR2 is YYNGEE. This CDR3 has 19 amino acids. The CDR3 DNA reads as TGTGCCAGCAGCGCCCGTAGGGCCGAGCGGGAGCCAGTGAACAATGAGCAGTTCTTC. This sequence encodes CASSARRAEREPVNNEQFF.

In its sample, this clone was seen a few times. The chain combines TRBV7-9 with TRBJ2-1, with D possibly TRBD2 on 5 matching bases. The CDR3 is 16 residues long. The ends were cut back, 5 bases at V and 6 bases at J, with 20 bases in the middle. The germline V gene has CDR1 SEHNR and CDR2 FQNEAQ (reference sequence). For the CDR3, the DNA is TGTGCCAGCAGCGATTTAGCCTGGGGAGTAATCAATGAGCAGTTCTTC. The encoded protein is CASSDLAWGVINEQFF.

This clone was detected a few times. This chain joins TRBV29-1 and TRBJ2-1; 10 bases are shared with TRBD2. Germline loops: CDR1 SQVTM, CDR2 ANQGSEA. The V and J ends lost 2 bases and 2 bases, in that order; junction bases with no gene match: 3. CDR3 size: 15 residues. The CDR3 sequence: CSVETSGVAYNEQFF. The DNA of the CDR3 is TGCAGCGTTGAAACTAGCGGGGTTGCCTACAATGAGCAGTTCTTC.